The sequence of this T cell receptor beta chain was determined in a study of blood T cell repertoires in COVID-19. Study in general: The United States, Italy and Spain supplied acute and convalescent COVID-19 samples.

Trimming removed 4 bases from V and 3 bases from J; junction bases left unmatched: 4. This CDR3 is built from 15 residues. CDR1 is LGHNA, CDR2 YNFKEQ, per germline. Methods used by the authors: It was from reference gene primer amplification that nucleated cell counts were estimated. TCRdb's copy holds only in-frame clones and misses some; the assay was immunoSEQ multiplex PCR. V and J calls and clone size come straight from that table; D and trimming were deduced from the DNA. The sample includes about 330,000 clones, about four fifths of them seen just once. The clonotype comes from a woman aged 45 to 65 with acute or convalescent COVID-19. This chain links TRBV4-2 with TRBJ1-4; TRBD1 aligns across 8 bases. Sequencing used peripheral blood. Here the CDR3 reads CASSLPGQANEKLFF. DNA for the CDR3: TGTGCCAGCAGCCTCCCGGGACAGGCTAATGAAAAACTGTTTTTT.